This T cell receptor beta chain was sequenced in a study of read filtering for tumor transcriptome and immune sequencing. Study at large: DNase treatment preceded whole-transcriptome library preparation. Findings and caveats of the study: About 80% of IR-seq clonotypes had one read, totaling roughly 3.5% of reads; RNA-seq: 74.6% and 44.6%. Correlation between methods rose after single-read clonotypes were removed.

Many counts were recorded for this clonotype. The antigen is not known. From about 400 ng of RNA, a library with molecular barcoded alpha/delta and beta/gamma adaptors was made. Using its own MiXCR run on the reads, TCRdb lists one record per CDR3 protein. The table lists 50,000 or so distinct CDR3 sequences, roughly 12% of them singletons. The CDR3 runs 14 residues. Germline CDR1 and CDR2: SGHRS and YFSETQ. The V end lost 2 bases, the J end lost 4 bases, and 7 bases lay between the germline ends. The sequence was collected from a donor at least 40 years old with multiple myeloma. The chain joins TRBV5-1 to TRBJ2-6; D not resolved. Sequencing input: a population of CD138-negative cells sorted from bone marrow. The DNA of the CDR3 is TGCGCCAGCAGCTTCCAAGGAGGGGCCAACGTCCTGACTTTC. Protein product: CASSFQGGANVLTF. Together with reference TRBV5-1 and TRBJ2-6, the CDR3 gives the full variable domain: KAGVTQTPRYLIKTRGQQVTLSCSPISGHRSVSWYQQTPGQGLQFLFEYFSETQRNKGNFPGRFSGRQFSNSRSEMNVSTLELGDSALYLCASSFQGGANVLTFGAGSRLTVL.